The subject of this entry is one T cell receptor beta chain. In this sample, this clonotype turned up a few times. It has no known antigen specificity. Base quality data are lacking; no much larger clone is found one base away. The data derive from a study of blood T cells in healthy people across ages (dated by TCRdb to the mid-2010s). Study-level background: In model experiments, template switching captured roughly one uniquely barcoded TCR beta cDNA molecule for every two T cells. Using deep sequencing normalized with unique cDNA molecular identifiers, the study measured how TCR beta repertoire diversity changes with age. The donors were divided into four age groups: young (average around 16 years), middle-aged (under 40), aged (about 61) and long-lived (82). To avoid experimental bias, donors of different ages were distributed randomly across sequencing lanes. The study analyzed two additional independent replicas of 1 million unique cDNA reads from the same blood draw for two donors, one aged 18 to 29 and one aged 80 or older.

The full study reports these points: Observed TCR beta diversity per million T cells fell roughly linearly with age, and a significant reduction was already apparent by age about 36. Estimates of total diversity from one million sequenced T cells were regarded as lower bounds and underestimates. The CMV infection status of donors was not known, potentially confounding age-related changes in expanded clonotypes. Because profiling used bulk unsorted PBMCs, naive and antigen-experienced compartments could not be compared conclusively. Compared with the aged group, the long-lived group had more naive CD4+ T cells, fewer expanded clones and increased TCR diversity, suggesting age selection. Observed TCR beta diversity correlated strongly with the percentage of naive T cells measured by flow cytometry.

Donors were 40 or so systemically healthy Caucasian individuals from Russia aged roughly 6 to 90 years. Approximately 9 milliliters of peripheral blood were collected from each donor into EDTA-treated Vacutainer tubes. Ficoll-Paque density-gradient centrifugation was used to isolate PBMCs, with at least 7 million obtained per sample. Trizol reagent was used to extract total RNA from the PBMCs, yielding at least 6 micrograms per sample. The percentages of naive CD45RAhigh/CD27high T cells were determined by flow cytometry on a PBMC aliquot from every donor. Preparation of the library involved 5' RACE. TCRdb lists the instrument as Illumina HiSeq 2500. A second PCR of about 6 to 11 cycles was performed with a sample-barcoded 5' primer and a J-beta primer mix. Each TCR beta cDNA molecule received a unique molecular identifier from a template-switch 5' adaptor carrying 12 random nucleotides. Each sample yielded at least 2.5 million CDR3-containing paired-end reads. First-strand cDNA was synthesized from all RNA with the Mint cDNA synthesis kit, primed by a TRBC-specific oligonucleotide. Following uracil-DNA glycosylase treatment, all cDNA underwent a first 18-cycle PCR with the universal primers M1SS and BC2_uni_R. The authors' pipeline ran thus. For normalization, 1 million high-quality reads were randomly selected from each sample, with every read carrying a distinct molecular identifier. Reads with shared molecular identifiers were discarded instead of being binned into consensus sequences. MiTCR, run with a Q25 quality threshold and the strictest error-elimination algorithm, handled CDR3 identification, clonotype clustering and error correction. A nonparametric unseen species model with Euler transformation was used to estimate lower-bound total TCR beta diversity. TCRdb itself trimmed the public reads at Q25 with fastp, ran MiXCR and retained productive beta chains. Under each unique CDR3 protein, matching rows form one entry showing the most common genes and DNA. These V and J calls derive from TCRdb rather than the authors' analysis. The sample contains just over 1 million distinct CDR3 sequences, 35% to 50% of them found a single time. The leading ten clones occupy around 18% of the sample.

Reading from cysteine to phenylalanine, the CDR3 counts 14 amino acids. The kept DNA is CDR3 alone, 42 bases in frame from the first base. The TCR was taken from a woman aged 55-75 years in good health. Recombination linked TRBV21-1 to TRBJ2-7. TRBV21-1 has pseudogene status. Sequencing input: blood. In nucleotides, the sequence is TGTGCCAGCAGCAAAGCCCCAGAATCCTACGAGCAGTACTTC. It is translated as CASSKAPESYEQYF.